This TCR beta chain was sequenced during a study of blood T cell repertoires in COVID-19. On the study more broadly: The United States, Italy and Spain provided the acute and convalescent COVID-19 samples. T cells, B-cell-depleted T cells, or PBMCs provided the cDNA or gDNA that served as material.

CDR1 is MNHEY and CDR2 is SMNVEV in the germline V gene (reference sequence). This CDR3 region has 13 residues. Trimming shortened V by 3 bases and J by 8 bases, and 13 bases separated the two germline ends. Under the authors' procedure: Estimates of nucleated cell counts were drawn from the amplification of reference gene primers. Sequencing used immunoSEQ multiplex PCR; TCRdb keeps in-frame clones, though not all of them. V and J calls and clone size follow that table, whereas D and trimming were derived from the DNA. The sample records roughly 230,000 clones, 70% to 90% being singletons. This sequence joins TRBV27 and TRBJ1-2; D is ambiguous. The source material was peripheral blood. The TCR comes from a human donor in a cohort sampled during active COVID-19. CDR3 loop: CASSFARGWGYTF. CDR3 coding DNA: TGTGCCAGCAGTTTTGCTCGGGGTTGGGGCTACACCTTC.